The clone carrying this T cell receptor beta chain has ten or more counts. The record originates from a study of response to subunit inactivated influenza vaccine. TCRdb itself ran the RT-PCR reads through MiXCR, one entry per CDR3 protein. In the table there are hundreds of thousands of distinct CDR3 sequences, 10% to 12% of which are singletons. The V gene end was trimmed by 2 bases and the J gene end by 2 bases; junction bases not matched to a gene: 5. Germline CDR1 and CDR2: SEHNR and FQNEAQ (reference sequence). This CDR3 region has 15 residues. These sequences were also reported in another study, on T cells expressing NK-cell markers. That study reports: TCR beta cDNA was made by 5'RACE template switching with UMIs. Most of the eight sequenced donors were HCMV-seropositive; one was seronegative. The dominant NKG2C+ clonotypes represented about 1.0-7.5% of CD8+ T cells in five or six donors. There remained a lack of clarity about HCMV specificity of expanded NKG2C+ T cell clones.

The chain couples TRBV7-9 to TRBJ2-7; 8 bases line up with TRBD2. The sequence derives from a man aged 45-65 years who received an inactivated influenza vaccine. Sequences were derived from PBMCs from blood, sampled on the day of vaccination. CDR3 residues: CASSLPGGRTYEQYF. In nucleotides, the CDR3 is TGTGCCAGCAGCTTACCGGGGGGGCGCACCTACGAGCAGTACTTC.